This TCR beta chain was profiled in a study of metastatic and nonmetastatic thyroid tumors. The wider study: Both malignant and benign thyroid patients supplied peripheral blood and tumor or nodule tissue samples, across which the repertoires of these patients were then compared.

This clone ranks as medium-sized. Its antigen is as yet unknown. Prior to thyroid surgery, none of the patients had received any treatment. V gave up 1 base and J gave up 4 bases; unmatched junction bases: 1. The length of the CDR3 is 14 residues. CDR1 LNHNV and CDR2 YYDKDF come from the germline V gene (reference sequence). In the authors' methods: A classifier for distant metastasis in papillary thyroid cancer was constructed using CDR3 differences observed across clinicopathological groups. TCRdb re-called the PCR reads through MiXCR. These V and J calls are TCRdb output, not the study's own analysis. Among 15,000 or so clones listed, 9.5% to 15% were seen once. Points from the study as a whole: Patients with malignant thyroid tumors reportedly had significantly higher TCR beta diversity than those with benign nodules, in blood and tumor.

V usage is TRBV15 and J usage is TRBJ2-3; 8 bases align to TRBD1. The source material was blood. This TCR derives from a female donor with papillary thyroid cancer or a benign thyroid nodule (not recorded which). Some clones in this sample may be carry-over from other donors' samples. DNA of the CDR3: TGTGCCACCAGCAGAGGACAGGGGTCAGATACGCAGTATTTT. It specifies CATSRGQGSDTQYF.